Presented here are 9 T cell receptor beta chains from one specimen sequenced in a study of OX40 agonist ivuxolimab in advanced cancers. The data were produced by immunoSEQ multiplex PCR, yet TCRdb's version contains in-frame clones alone and is incomplete. The table shows more than 55,000 clones, with nearly 90% occurring only once. The material sequenced was CD4+ or CD8+ T cells sorted from blood, taken in a trial of the OX40 agonist ivuxolimab. These receptor sequences come from an adult with an advanced solid tumor such as melanoma, head and neck, liver or kidney cancer.

V gene TRBV5-1 combines with J gene TRBJ1-1; TRBD1 aligns across 8 bases. Germline V gives CDR1 SGHRS, CDR2 YFSETQ. J gave up 3 bases and V 2 bases, and 3 bases lay outside the gene matches. This CDR3 is 14 amino acids long. The CDR3 region has the DNA TGCGCCAGCAGCTTCAGGGGGCATGACACTGAAGCTTTCTTT. It yields the protein CASSFRGHDTEAFF.

The gene calls are TRBV7-2 and TRBJ2-7; a possible D gene is TRBD1 (5 bases). Deletions cut 5 bases from V and 2 bases from J, with 10 bases between. Germline V CDR1 and CDR2: SGHTA, FQGNSA. The CDR3 is 13 residues long. Written as DNA, the CDR3 is TGTGCCAGCAGCCTCGTCAGGGCCTACGAGCAGTACTTC. Its translation is CASSLVRAYEQYF.

This clone was observed once. CDR3 coding DNA: TGTGCCAGCAGCATGGCGGGAGGGCCCCGCACAGATACGCAGTATTTT. It encodes CASSMAGGPRTDTQYF. The chain uses TRBV16 and TRBJ2-3; 9 bases fit TRBD2. V lost 5 bases and J lost 1; bases outside the gene matches: 7. Per germline, CDR1 KGHSY and CDR2 FQNENV. The CDR3 sequence is 16 residues long.

The chain recombines TRBV5-1 with TRBJ1-5, with D hard to call. CDR1 is SGHRS, CDR2 YFSETQ, per germline. This CDR3 region has 13 residues. V was trimmed by 7 bases and J by 5 bases, leaving 13 bases between them. CDR3 nucleotides: TGCGCCAGCCAATTAGGCCCGGATCAGCCCCAGCATTTT. This gives the protein CASQLGPDQPQHF.

V and J are TRBV2 and TRBJ1-6; TRBD1 aligns across 9 bases. The V segment lost 6 bases and the J segment 10 bases; nucleotides outside the gene matches: 7. This CDR3 is 14 amino acids long. Looked up from germline, CDR1 is SNHLY and CDR2 is FYNNEI. The CDR3 region is CASRTGQGISPLHF. The CDR3 DNA reads as TGTGCCAGCAGGACGGGACAGGGAATCTCACCCCTCCACTTT.

The gene calls are TRBV27 and TRBJ1-4; TRBD1 matches at 8 bases. J gave up 6 bases and V 6 bases, and 12 bases lay outside the gene matches. Germline CDR1 MNHEY, CDR2 SMNVEV (reference sequence). The CDR3 is 16 amino acids. CDR3 sequence: CASSYLRGQGDEKLFF. CDR3 in DNA: TGTGCCAGCAGCTACCTCCGAGGACAGGGAGATGAAAAACTGTTTTTT.

The J gene is TRBJ2-3, the V gene TRBV5-1; no clear D. Per the germline V gene, CDR1 is SGHRS and CDR2 is YFSETQ. V dropped 6 bases and J dropped 6 bases, with 11 bases sitting between them. The CDR3 is 12 amino acids. DNA for the CDR3: TGCGCCAGCACCCAGGTAGGGGATACGCAGTATTTT. The encoded protein is CASTQVGDTQYF.

This chain connects TRBV29-1 to TRBJ1-1; 8 bases are a match to TRBD1. Germline lookup yields CDR1 SQVTM and CDR2 ANQGSEA. This CDR3 contains 14 residues. J was trimmed by 4 bases and V by 7 bases; bases with no gene match: 11. The CDR3 sequence is CSAHRGQGSTEAFF. CDR3 DNA sequence: TGCAGCGCCCATCGCGGACAGGGAAGCACTGAAGCTTTCTTT.

V gene TRBV5-1 combines with J gene TRBJ2-7, with 13 bases identical to TRBD2. This CDR3 region has 15 residues. V lost 4 bases, J lost 7 bases, and 8 bases stayed unmatched. From germline, CDR1 is SGHRS and CDR2 YFSETQ. CDR3 nucleotides: TGCGCCAGCAGCCGCGGGACTAGCGGGATTATTGAGCAGTACTTC. It translates to CASSRGTSGIIEQYF.